This is a list of T cell receptor beta chains from one sample in a study of T cell responses to AZD1222 COVID-19 vaccine. Here immunoSEQ multiplex PCR was the method, and the copy in TCRdb shows in-frame clones only, minus some. Among about 86,000 clones listed, approximately 89% were seen once. The starting material was peripheral blood, obtained on day 0 of AZD1222 vaccination. These receptors originate from an adult in good health. The CDR3 runs from the conserved cysteine through the conserved F or W. Each record gives: V gene, clone size, D gene, J gene, CDR3 DNA, CDR3 protein. The D gene is left open where the match is weak. A row's size may be missing; if present it is once, few, many or a size class.

TRBV18	.	.	TRBJ1-1	TGTGCCAGCTCACCCAATAAAAACACTGAAGCTTTCTTT	CASSPNKNTEAFF
TRBV19	.	TRBD1	TRBJ1-4	TGTGCCAGTAGTATGACAGGGAGGAGTGAAAAACTGTTTTTT	CASSMTGRSEKLFF
TRBV2	.	TRBD2	TRBJ2-1	TGTGCCAGCAGGTTTACTAGCGGGCTTAACAATGAGCAGTTCTTC	CASRFTSGLNNEQFF
TRBV3-1/TRBV3-2	.	.	TRBJ2-7	TGTGCCAGCAGCTCCCGGGCCAGCGGCTACGAGCAGTACTTC	CASSSRASGYEQYF
TRBV7-9	.	.	TRBJ2-4	TGTGCCAGCAGCTTAGTCGGGGTGACTAGTCTAGCCAAAAACATTCAGTACTTC	CASSLVGVTSLAKNIQYF
TRBV10-3	.	.	TRBJ1-4	TGTGCCATCAGTGACAACCAAGCGGGTGAAAAACTGTTTTTT	CAISDNQAGEKLFF
TRBV7-9	.	.	TRBJ1-1	TGTGCCAGCAGCTTCCCCGGCGGAACGAACACTGAAGCTTTCTTT	CASSFPGGTNTEAFF
TRBV29-1	.	.	TRBJ1-5	TGCAGCGCCTCGACTTCCCATAGCAATCAGCCCCAGCATTTT	CSASTSHSNQPQHF
TRBV19	.	.	TRBJ1-4	TGTGCCAGTAGTCCCCGGAAGCCAACGTTCCCTGAAAAACTGTTTTTT	CASSPRKPTFPEKLFF
TRBV11-2	once	.	TRBJ2-4	TGTGCCAGCAGCCCTCCCCGACAGGGCGGGAGAAACATTCAGTACTTC	CASSPPRQGGRNIQYF
TRBV29-1	.	TRBD1	TRBJ2-7	TGCAGCGTTCAACTAGTCGGACAGGGGACCTACGAGCAGTACTTC	CSVQLVGQGTYEQYF
TRBV18	once	.	TRBJ1-5	TGTGCCAGCTCACCGGGCGGTCCTCAAGGGGCCCAGCATTTT	CASSPGGPQGAQHF
TRBV2	.	TRBD1	TRBJ1-2	TGTGCCAGCAGTGATTCACAGGGGGCCGGTGGCTACACCTTC	CASSDSQGAGGYTF
TRBV6-5	few	TRBD2	TRBJ2-7	TGTGCCAGCAGTTACACAGGACTAGGGGCCTACGAGCAGTACTTC	CASSYTGLGAYEQYF
TRBV9	.	.	TRBJ2-2	TGTGCCAGCAGCGTGGCTCCCGGGGAGCTGTTTTTT	CASSVAPGELFF
TRBV3-1/TRBV3-2	.	.	TRBJ1-2	TGTGCCAGCAGTCAGGCCTCCCCCTATGGCTACACCTTC	CASSQASPYGYTF
TRBV6-1	.	.	TRBJ1-2	TGTGCCAGCAGTGAAACAGGGAAGGGTGGCTACACCTTC	CASSETGKGGYTF
TRBV7-8	.	.	TRBJ2-7	TGTGCCAGCAGCTTAGGACAGGTATTATCCTACGAGCAGTACTTC	CASSLGQVLSYEQYF
TRBV15	.	.	TRBJ1-2	TGTGCCACCAGCAGAGAGGGAGGGGGTCGTGGCTACACCTTC	CATSREGGGRGYTF
TRBV4-1	.	.	TRBJ2-3	TGCGCCAGCAGCCAAGCCGGCACAGATACGCAGTATTTT	CASSQAGTDTQYF